This passage covers 17 T cell receptor beta chains from one sample sequenced in a study of control samples from healthy donors and cancer patients. Profiling relied on immunoSEQ multiplex PCR, and the TCRdb table lists in-frame clones only, not all of them. The top ten hold under 20% of the sample, which has about 45,000 clones, just over 70% seen once. Sample: formalin-fixed, paraffin-embedded tissue. These receptor sequences come from a male donor with melanoma.

The rearrangement joins TRBV28 to TRBJ2-1; no clear D gene. The germline CDR1 and CDR2 sequences are MDHEN and SYDVKM. This CDR3 region has 16 residues. V was shortened by 8 bases and J by 0 bases, with 17 bases between the two germline ends. As DNA, the CDR3 is TGTGCCAGCTCCAGCCTAAGCCCGAGCTCCTACAATGAGCAGTTCTTC. Amino acids: CASSSLSPSSYNEQFF.

The J gene is TRBJ1-2, the V gene TRBV29-1, with TRBD1 matching 8 bases. CDR3 length equals 13 residues. With 6 bases clipped from V and 4 bases from J, the junction kept 7 bases outside the gene matches. Germline-derived CDR1 and CDR2 are SQVTM and ANQGSEA. The CDR3 DNA is TGCAGCGTCCTGAGAGACAGGGGCTATGGCTACACCTTC. Translating it yields CSVLRDRGYGYTF.

The chain has TRBV30 and TRBJ2-3, with a possible D match to TRBD2 (5 bases). The CDR3 runs to 13 residues. Trimming took 1 base from V and 0 from J, leaving 5 bases between them. Germline CDR1 GTSNPN, CDR2 SVGIG (reference sequence). Here the CDR3 reads CAWSGGSTDTQYF. The CDR3 nucleotides read TGTGCCTGGAGTGGCGGGAGCACAGATACGCAGTATTTT.

The chain recombines TRBV14 with TRBJ2-3; possibly TRBD1 for D (6 bases). CDR1 SGHDN and CDR2 FVKESK come from the germline V gene. CDR3 length: 19 residues. Trimming left V 0 bases short and J 4 bases short, with 23 bases between. In nucleotides, the CDR3 is TGTGCCAGCAGCCAAGATAAGAGACAGGCCTCCCTTTGGGCAGATACGCAGTATTTT. This encodes CASSQDKRQASLWADTQYF.

This clone was picked up a small number of times. The chain combines TRBV14 with TRBJ2-7; 7 nucleotides agree with TRBD1. CDR3 length: 13 amino acids. Germline V gene sequence: CDR1 SGHDN, CDR2 FVKESK. With 3 bases clipped from V and 2 bases from J, the junction kept 1 base outside the gene matches. Here the CDR3 reads CASSQGQPYEQYF. CDR3 in DNA: TGTGCCAGCAGCCAGGGACAGCCCTACGAGCAGTACTTC.

The chain carries TRBV3-1 (or the pseudogene TRBV3-2) and TRBJ2-1; 11 bases are shared with TRBD2. J gave up 0 bases and V 4 bases, and 2 bases lay outside the gene matches. CDR3 size: 16 residues. Germline CDR1 is LGHDT and CDR2 is YNNKEL (reference sequence). The CDR3 DNA reads TGTGCCAGCAGCCGTACTAGCGGGAGCTCCTACAATGAGCAGTTCTTC. Encoded protein: CASSRTSGSSYNEQFF.

The genes are TRBV7-8 and TRBJ2-7, with D possibly being TRBD1 (6 bases). The CDR3 is made up of 14 amino acids. Germline CDR1 reads SGHVS; CDR2 reads FQNEAQ. V was cut by 3 bases and J by 2 bases, with 11 bases left in between. The CDR3 bases are TGTGCCAGCAGCTTGACAGGCTCAGCCTACGAGCAGTACTTC. Amino acids: CASSLTGSAYEQYF.

The CDR3 DNA follows: TGTGCCAGCAGTTTCACAGGGATGGGCCTCGACGAGCAGTACTTC. As protein: CASSFTGMGLDEQYF. The chain employs TRBV28 and TRBJ2-7; tentative D call: TRBD1 (6 bases). The CDR3 spans 15 residues. Between the trimmed V and J ends, which lost 3 bases and 5 bases, there was a span of 17 bases. Per the germline V gene, CDR1 is MDHEN and CDR2 is SYDVKM.

The chain uses TRBV23-1 and TRBJ2-1, with TRBD2 matching over 12 bases. TRBV23-1 is reported as an ORF; its role is uncertain. With V trimmed by 2 bases and J by 9 bases, 8 bases remained unmatched. The CDR3 consists of 16 residues. The CDR3 nucleotides are TGCGCCAGCAGTCAAACTAGCGGGAGGTGGTATGGTGAGCAGTTCTTC. This codes for CASSQTSGRWYGEQFF.

The V and J genes are TRBV7-9 and TRBJ2-7, with TRBD1 matching 9 bases. V lost 5 bases, J lost 6 bases, and 5 bases stayed unmatched. This CDR3 spans 13 amino acids. Per the germline V gene, CDR1 is SEHNR and CDR2 is FQNEAQ (reference sequence). CDR3 amino acids: CASSRDRAGEQYF. For the CDR3, the DNA is TGTGCCAGCAGCCGGGACAGGGCCGGCGAGCAGTACTTC.

This clone has a handful of counts. This CDR3 is also generated by other DNA sequences in the sample. J is TRBJ1-5 and V is TRBV2; 10 nucleotides match TRBD1. The V gene's germline CDR1 is SNHLY and CDR2 FYNNEI. After removal of 3 bases from V and 4 bases from J, the junction contained 3 bases not matched to a gene. The CDR3 consists of 15 residues. CDR3 in DNA: TGTGCCAGCAGTGAGGAGGGACAGGGGAATCAGCCCCAGCATTTT. This gives the protein CASSEEGQGNQPQHF. Together with reference TRBV2 and TRBJ1-5, the CDR3 gives the full variable domain: EPEVTQTPSHQVTQMGQEVILRCVPISNHLYFYWYRQILGQKVEFLVSFYNNEISEKSEIFDDQFSVERPDGSNFTLKIRSTKLEDSAMYFCASSEEGQGNQPQHFGDGTRLSIL.

This clone is a singleton in its sample. The chain couples TRBV12-3 or TRBV12-4 to TRBJ1-6; a weak D match, TRBD1 (5 bases). This CDR3 region has 11 residues. V was shortened by 8 bases and J by 10 bases, with 9 bases between the two germline ends. In DNA, the CDR3 is TGTGCCAGCGGGGGGAGGTCACCCCTCCACTTT. It is translated as CASGGRSPLHF.

The CDR3 spells CASNAFGENQPQHF. DNA for the CDR3: TGTGCCAGTAATGCTTTCGGGGAAAATCAGCCCCAGCATTTT. V is TRBV19 and J is TRBJ1-5; no firm D call. The CDR3 loop spans 14 amino acids. The V end was cut by 7 bases, the J end by 4 bases, with 14 bases between. Germline assignment: CDR1 LNHDA and CDR2 SQIVND (reference sequence).

The rearrangement uses TRBV10-2 and TRBJ1-1; tentatively, D is TRBD1 (5 bases). The CDR3 length is 13 residues. V shed 7 bases and J shed 4 bases, with 13 bases lying between them. Per germline, CDR1 WSHSY and CDR2 SAAADI. In DNA, the CDR3 is TGCGCCAGCAACCCTGCGGGGGGCACTGAAGCTTTCTTT. Protein product: CASNPAGGTEAFF.

This clone was seen only a few times. The chain is built from TRBV30 and TRBJ1-1; 7 positions agree with TRBD1. CDR3 length: 14 amino acids. Germline V gives CDR1 GTSNPN, CDR2 SVGIG (reference sequence). V lost 7 bases, J lost 5 bases, and 13 bases stayed unmatched. CDR3 coding DNA: TGTGCCTCGACAGGGTTGGGCCTGAGGACTGAAGCTTTCTTT. Translating gives CASTGLGLRTEAFF.

V gene TRBV28 combines with J gene TRBJ2-1; D remains unclear. The V end lost 5 bases, the J end lost 2 bases, and 7 bases lay between the germline ends. From germline, CDR1 is MDHEN and CDR2 SYDVKM. This CDR3 is 13 amino acids long. The CDR3 DNA follows: TGTGCCAGCAGTCCCCAGCCCTACAATGAGCAGTTCTTC. This translates into CASSPQPYNEQFF.

This clone was found once. V and J are TRBV3-1 (or the pseudogene TRBV3-2) and TRBJ2-7, with TRBD2 identical over 7 bases. The ends lost 4 bases at V and 2 bases at J; junction bases unmatched: 8. The V gene's germline CDR1 is LGHDT and CDR2 YNNKEL (reference sequence). This CDR3 has 15 residues. CDR3 nucleotide sequence: TGTGCCAGCAGCCTACCGGGACTACCCACCTACGAGCAGTACTTC. It translates to CASSLPGLPTYEQYF.